This TCR beta chain was sequenced during a study of brain T cells in children with intractable seizures. Trimming left V 2 bases short and J 5 bases short, with 16 bases between. The CDR3 runs 15 residues. Germline CDR1 SGHRS, CDR2 YFSETQ. The sequenced cases were selected for having the highest brain T cell transcript signatures. To note about this clone: The antigen is not known.

Generated by immunoSEQ multiplex PCR, the TCRdb table keeps only in-frame clones and is missing some. The repertoire has some 64,000 clones, roughly 95% of them found once; the top ten carry 0.38%. Study-level points and caveats: Clones missing pre-surgery may reflect undersampling of that blood sample. Viral specificity was inferred only from CDR3 similarity; HCMV serostatus was unknown.

The receptor was isolated from a boy in the first two years of life with focal cortical dysplasia and intractable seizures. The material sequenced was peripheral blood, taken at surgery. The gene calls are TRBV5-1 and TRBJ2-5; a weak D match, TRBD1 (5 bases). This CDR3 reads CASSFFPTGEETQYF. In DNA, the CDR3 is TGCGCCAGCAGCTTCTTTCCAACAGGAGAGGAGACCCAGTACTTC.